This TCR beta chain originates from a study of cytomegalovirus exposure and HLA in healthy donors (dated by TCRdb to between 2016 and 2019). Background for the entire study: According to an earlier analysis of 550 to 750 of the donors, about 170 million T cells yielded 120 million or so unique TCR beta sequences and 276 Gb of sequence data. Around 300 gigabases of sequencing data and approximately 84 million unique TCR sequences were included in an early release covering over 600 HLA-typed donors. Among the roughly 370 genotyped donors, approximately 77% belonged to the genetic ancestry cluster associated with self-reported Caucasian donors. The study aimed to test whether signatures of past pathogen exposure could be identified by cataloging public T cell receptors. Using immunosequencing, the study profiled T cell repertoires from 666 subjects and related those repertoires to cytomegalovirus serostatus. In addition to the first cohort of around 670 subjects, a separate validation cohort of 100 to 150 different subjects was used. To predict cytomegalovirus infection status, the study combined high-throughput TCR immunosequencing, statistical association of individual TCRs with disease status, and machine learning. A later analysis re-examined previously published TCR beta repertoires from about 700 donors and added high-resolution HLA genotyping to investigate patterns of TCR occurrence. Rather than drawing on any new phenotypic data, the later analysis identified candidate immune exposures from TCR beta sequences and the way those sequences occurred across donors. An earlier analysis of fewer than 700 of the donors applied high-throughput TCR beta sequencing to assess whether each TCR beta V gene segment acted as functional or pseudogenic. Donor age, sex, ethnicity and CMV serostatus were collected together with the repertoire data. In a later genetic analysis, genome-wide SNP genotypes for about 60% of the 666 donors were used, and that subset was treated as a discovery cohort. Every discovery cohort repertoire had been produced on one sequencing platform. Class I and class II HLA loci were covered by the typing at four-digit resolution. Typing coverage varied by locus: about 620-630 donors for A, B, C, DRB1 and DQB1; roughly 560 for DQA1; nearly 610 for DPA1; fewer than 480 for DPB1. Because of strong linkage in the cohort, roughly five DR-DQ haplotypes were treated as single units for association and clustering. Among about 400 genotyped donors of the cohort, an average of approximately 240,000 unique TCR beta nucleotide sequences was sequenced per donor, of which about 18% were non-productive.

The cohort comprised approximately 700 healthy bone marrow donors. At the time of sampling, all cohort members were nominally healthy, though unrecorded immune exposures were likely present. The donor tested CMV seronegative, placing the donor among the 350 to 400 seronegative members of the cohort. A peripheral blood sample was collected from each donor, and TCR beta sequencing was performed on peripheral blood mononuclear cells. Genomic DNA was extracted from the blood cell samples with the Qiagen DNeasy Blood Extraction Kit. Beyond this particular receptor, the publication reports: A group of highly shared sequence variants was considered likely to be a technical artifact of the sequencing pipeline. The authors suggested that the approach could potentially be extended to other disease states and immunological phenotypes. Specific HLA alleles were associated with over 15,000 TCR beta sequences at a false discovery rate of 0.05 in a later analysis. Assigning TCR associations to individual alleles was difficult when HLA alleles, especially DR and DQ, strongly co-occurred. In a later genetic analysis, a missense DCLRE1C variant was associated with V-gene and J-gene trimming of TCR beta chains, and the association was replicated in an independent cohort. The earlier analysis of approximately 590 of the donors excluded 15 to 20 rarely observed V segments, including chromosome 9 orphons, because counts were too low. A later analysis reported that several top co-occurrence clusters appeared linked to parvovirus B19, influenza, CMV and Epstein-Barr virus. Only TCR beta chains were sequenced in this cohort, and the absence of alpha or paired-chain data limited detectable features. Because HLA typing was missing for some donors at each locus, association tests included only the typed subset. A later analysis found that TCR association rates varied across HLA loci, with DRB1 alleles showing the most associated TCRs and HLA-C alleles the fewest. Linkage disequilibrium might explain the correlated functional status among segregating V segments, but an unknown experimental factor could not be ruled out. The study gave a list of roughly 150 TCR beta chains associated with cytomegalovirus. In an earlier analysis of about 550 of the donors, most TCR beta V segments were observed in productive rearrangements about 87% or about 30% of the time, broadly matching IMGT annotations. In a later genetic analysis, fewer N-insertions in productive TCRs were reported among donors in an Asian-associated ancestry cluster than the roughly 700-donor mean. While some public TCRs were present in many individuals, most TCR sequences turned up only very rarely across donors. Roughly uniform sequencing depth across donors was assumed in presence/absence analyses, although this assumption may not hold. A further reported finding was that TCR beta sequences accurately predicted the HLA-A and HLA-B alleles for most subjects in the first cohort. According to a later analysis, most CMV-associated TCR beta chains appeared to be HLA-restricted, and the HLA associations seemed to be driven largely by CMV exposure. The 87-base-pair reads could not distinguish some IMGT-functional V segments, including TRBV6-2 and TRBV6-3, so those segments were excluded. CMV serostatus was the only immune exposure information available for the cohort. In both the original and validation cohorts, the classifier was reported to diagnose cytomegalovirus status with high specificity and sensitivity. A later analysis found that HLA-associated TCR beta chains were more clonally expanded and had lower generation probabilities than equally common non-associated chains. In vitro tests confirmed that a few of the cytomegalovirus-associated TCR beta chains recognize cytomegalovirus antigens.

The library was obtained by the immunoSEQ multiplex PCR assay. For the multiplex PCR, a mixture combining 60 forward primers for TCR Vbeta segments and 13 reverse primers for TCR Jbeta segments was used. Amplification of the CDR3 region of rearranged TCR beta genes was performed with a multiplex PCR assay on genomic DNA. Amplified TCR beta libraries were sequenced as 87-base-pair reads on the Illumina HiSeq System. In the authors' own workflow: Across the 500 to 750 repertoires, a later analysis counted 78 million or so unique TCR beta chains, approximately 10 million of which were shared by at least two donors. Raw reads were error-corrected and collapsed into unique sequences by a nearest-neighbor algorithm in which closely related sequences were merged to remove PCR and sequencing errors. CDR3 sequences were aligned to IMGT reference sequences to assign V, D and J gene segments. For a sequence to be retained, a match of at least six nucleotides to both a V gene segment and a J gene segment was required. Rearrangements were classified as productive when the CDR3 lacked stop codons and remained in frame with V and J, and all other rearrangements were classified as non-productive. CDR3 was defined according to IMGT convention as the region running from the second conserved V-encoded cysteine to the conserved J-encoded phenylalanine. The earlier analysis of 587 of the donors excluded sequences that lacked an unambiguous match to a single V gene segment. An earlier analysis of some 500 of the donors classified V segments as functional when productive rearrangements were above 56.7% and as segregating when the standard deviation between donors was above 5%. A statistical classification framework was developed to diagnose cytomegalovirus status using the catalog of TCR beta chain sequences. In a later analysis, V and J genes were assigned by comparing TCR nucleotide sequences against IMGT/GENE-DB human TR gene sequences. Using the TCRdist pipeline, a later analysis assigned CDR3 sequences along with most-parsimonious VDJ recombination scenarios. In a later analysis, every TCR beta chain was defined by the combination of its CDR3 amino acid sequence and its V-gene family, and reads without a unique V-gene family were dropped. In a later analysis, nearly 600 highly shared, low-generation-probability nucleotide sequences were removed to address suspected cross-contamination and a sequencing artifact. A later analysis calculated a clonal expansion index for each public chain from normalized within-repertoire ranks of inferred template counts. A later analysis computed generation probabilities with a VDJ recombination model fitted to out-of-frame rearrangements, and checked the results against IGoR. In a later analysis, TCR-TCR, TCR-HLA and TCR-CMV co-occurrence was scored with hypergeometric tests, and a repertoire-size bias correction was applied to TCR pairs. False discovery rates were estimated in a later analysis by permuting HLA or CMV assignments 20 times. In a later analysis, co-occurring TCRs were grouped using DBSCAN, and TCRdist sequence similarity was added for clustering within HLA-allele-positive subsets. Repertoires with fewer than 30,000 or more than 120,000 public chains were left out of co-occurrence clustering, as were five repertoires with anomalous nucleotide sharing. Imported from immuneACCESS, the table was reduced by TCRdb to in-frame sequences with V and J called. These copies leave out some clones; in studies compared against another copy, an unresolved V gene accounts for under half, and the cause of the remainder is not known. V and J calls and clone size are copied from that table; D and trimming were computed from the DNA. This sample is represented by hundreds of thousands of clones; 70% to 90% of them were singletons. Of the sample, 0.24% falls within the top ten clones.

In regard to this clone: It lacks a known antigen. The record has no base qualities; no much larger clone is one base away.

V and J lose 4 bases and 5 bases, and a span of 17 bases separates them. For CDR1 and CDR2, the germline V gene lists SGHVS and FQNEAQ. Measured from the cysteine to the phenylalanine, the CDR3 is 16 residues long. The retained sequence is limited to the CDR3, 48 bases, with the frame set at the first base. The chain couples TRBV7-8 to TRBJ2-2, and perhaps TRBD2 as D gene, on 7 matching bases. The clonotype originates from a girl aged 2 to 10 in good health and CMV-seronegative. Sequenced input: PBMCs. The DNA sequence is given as TGTGCCAGCAGCTCCCCCTTAGAGGGGGGGACCGGGGAGCTGTTTTTT. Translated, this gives CASSSPLEGGTGELFF.